This T cell receptor beta chain came from a study of response to subunit inactivated influenza vaccine. Study-wide points: That few new T cells are recruited by each seasonal influenza vaccination was the authors' suggestion.

TCRdb re-called the RT-PCR reads through MiXCR, storing one row per CDR3 protein. Among 860,000 or so distinct CDR3 sequences listed, 21% were seen once. Worth noting for this clonotype: The antigen is not known.

The CDR3 spans 16 residues. V shed 5 bases, J shed 6 bases, and the junction held 10 bases outside the gene matches. Sequenced here: PBMCs from blood, sampled more than 4 days after vaccination. This TCR was recovered from a man aged 50 to 59 who received an inactivated influenza vaccine. The chain recombines TRBV23-1 with TRBJ2-2, with 9 bases aligning to TRBD1. TRBV23-1 is assigned to the ORF class and has an uncertain function. The CDR3 DNA follows: TGCGCCAGCAGTGGAAACTGGGGACAGGGTCCCGGGGAGCTGTTTTTT. Protein sequence: CASSGNWGQGPGELFF.